The clone carrying this T cell receptor beta chain was detected ten times or more. TCRdb recomputed calls from the 5' RACE reads with MiXCR, one row per CDR3 protein. Of a few hundred thousand distinct CDR3 sequences in the sample, approximately 20% are singletons; the top ten hold about a third. These data originate in a study of CD8 T cells in ankylosing spondylitis. The CDR3 contains 15 residues. Germline assignment: CDR1 SGHKS and CDR2 YYEKEE (reference sequence). Trimming took off 1 base at V and 8 bases at J, with 16 bases between the two ends. J is TRBJ2-1 and V is TRBV5-5, with D perhaps matching TRBD2 (5 bases). This TCR was recovered from a male donor with ankylosing spondylitis or in good health (not recorded which). Source material: blood, either unsorted or a sorted T cell fraction (not recorded which). This chain's CDR3 is CASSLYGGQDHEQFF. The CDR3 nucleotides are TGTGCCAGCAGCTTGTATGGAGGTCAGGACCATGAGCAGTTCTTC.